This TCR beta chain derives from a study of T cells in Graves' hyperthyroidism and ophthalmopathy. With 3 bases removed from V and 2 bases from J, the gap between germline ends came to 11 bases. The CDR3 covers 14 residues. RNA transcripts yielded amplified TCR beta CDR3 regions. TCR CDR3 underwent first-round RT-PCR with the HTBI primer set. Each CDR3 protein gets one entry after TCRdb re-called the multiplex PCR reads with MiXCR. The sample holds about 360,000 distinct CDR3 sequences, roughly 25% seen once. To note about this clonotype: Its antigen is unknown. Since a much larger clone is just one base distant, this may be a read error.

Regarding the study as a whole: Stable hyperthyroidism and ophthalmopathy were separated using 13 V-J signatures. Blood samples included most of the expanded thyroid clonotypes exceeding 0.001.

Patients were excluded for uncontrolled infection, other autoimmune disease, pregnancy or lactation. This TCR was recovered from a man in his forties or fifties with Graves' hyperthyroidism. V and J are TRBV12-3 or TRBV12-4 and TRBJ2-7; D might be TRBD2 (6 bases). Material: blood. CDR3 nucleotide sequence: TGTGCCAGCAGTTTTAAGGGACTTGCCTACGAGCAGTACTTC. It is translated as CASSFKGLAYEQYF.